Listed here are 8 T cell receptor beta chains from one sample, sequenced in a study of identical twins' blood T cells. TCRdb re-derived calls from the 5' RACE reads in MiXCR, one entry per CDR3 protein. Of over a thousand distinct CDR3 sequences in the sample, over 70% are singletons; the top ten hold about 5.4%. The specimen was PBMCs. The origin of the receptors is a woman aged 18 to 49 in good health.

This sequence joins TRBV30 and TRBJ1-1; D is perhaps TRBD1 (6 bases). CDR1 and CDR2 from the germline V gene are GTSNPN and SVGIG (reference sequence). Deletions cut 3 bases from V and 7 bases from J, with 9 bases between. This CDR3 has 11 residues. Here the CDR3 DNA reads TGTGCCTGGAGCCGGACAGTTGAAGCTTTCTTT. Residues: CAWSRTVEAFF. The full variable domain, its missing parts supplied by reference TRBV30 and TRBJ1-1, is SQTIHQWPATLVQPVGSPLSLECTVEGTSNPNLYWYRQAAGRGLQLLFYSVGIGQISSEVPQNLSASRPQDRQFILSSKKLLLSDSGFYLCAWSRTVEAFFGQGTRLTVV.

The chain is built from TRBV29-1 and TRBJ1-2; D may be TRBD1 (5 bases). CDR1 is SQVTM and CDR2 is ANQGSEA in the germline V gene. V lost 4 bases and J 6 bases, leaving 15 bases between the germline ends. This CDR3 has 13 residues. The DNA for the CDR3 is TGCAGCGTTGCAGTTTCGGGCAGGGATGGCTACACCTTC. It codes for CSVAVSGRDGYTF.

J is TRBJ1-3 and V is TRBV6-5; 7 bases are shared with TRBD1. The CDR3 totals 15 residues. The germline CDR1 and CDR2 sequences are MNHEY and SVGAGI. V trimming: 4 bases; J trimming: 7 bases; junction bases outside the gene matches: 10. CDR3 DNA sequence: TGTGCCAGCAGTTCCGCACGACAGGGAATGAACACCATATATTTT. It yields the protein CASSSARQGMNTIYF.

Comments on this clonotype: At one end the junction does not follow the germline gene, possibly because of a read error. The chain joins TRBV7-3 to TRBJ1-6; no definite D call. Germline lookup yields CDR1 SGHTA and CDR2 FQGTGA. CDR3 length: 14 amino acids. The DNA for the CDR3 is TGTGTCAGCAGCTCCGGTCTCTATAATTCACCCCTCCACTTT. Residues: CVSSSGLYNSPLHF.

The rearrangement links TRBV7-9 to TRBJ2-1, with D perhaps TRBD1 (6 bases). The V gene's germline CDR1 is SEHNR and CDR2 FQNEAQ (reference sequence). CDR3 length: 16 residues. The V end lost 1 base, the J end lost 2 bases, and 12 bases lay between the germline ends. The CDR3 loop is CASSLEQGVPYNEQFF. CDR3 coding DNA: TGTGCCAGCAGCTTAGAACAGGGTGTACCCTACAATGAGCAGTTCTTC.

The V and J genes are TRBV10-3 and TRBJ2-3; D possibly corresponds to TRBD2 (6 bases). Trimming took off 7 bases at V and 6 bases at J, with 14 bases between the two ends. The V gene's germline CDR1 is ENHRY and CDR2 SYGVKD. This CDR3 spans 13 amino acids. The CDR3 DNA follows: TGTGCCATCAACTCGGGGGAGTTGGATACGCAGTATTTT. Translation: CAINSGELDTQYF.

The CDR3 reads CASSYSTGRTEAFF. DNA of the CDR3: TGTGCCAGCAGTTACTCGACAGGGCGCACTGAAGCTTTCTTT. The V and J genes are TRBV6-5 and TRBJ1-1, with 7 nucleotides matching TRBD1. This CDR3 has 14 residues. Germline lookup yields CDR1 MNHEY and CDR2 SVGAGI. Germline trimming cut 0 bases from V and 4 bases from J; bases unmatched to any gene: 2.

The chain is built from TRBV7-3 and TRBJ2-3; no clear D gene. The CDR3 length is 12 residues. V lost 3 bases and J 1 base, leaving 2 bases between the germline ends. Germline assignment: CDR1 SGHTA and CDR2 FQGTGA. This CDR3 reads CASSFGTDTQYF. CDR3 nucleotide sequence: TGTGCCAGCAGCTTCGGCACAGATACGCAGTATTTT.